This entry lists 21 T cell receptor beta chains sequenced from one sample in a study of blood T cell repertoires in COVID-19. The protocol was immunoSEQ multiplex PCR, while the TCRdb copy is restricted to in-frame clones and leaves out a portion. Of about 94,000 clones in the sample, 80% to 85% were seen once. The source material was peripheral blood. Every receptor here comes from a man aged 55-75 years with acute or convalescent COVID-19.

The chain joins TRBV4-1 to TRBJ2-3; 9 bases agree with TRBD1. Germline V gene data show CDR1 as MGHRA and CDR2 as YSYEKL. Trimming took 0 bases from V and 3 from J; bases not matched to a gene: 7. The CDR3 is 17 amino acids. CDR3 sequence (DNA): TGCGCCAGCAGCCAAGATGCAACAGGGGGCCTAACAGATACGCAGTATTTT. This sequence encodes CASSQDATGGLTDTQYF.

The chain carries TRBV6-2 or TRBV6-3 and TRBJ2-3, with a possible D match to TRBD2 (6 bases). Germline values: CDR1 MNHEY, CDR2 SVGEGT. This CDR3 is built from 14 residues. With 4 bases removed from V and 3 bases from J, the gap between germline ends came to 11 bases. The CDR3 DNA follows: TGTGCCAGCAGTTTCGGGGGTGAAACAGATACGCAGTATTTT. The encoded protein is CASSFGGETDTQYF.

This chain links TRBV7-9 with TRBJ1-6, with D tentatively TRBD1 (6 bases). Trimming removed 6 bases from V and 5 bases from J, with 11 bases in between. The CDR3 is 14 residues long. CDR1 SEHNR and CDR2 FQNEAQ come from the germline V gene (reference sequence). CDR3 DNA: TGTGCCAGCAGTCCGGACAGTAATAATTCACCCCTCCACTTT. Its translation: CASSPDSNNSPLHF.

The chain links TRBV25-1 to TRBJ2-2; D is ambiguous. The ends were cut back, 1 base at V and 1 base at J, with 4 bases in the middle. The CDR3 length is 14 residues. Germline V gene sequence: CDR1 MGHDK, CDR2 SYGVNS. The CDR3 here is CASSEFLNTGELFF. CDR3 in DNA: TGTGCCAGCAGTGAATTTCTGAACACCGGGGAGCTGTTTTTT.

The genes are TRBV2 and TRBJ2-5; 10 bases line up with TRBD1. Per germline, CDR1 SNHLY and CDR2 FYNNEI. CDR3 length equals 13 residues. With 11 bases clipped from V and 4 bases from J, the junction kept 7 bases outside the gene matches. The CDR3 region is CAEDRGMGETQYF. The CDR3 nucleotides are TGTGCCGAGGACAGGGGGATGGGAGAGACCCAGTACTTC. Full variable domain (remainder filled in from reference TRBV2 and TRBJ2-5): EPEVTQTPSHQVTQMGQEVILRCVPISNHLYFYWYRQILGQKVEFLVSFYNNEISEKSEIFDDQFSVERPDGSNFTLKIRSTKLEDSAMYFCAEDRGMGETQYFGPGTRLLVL.

The DNA of the CDR3 is TGTGCCAGCTTTGGGACAGATATGAACACTGAAGCTTTCTTT. It encodes CASFGTDMNTEAFF. The gene calls are TRBV2 and TRBJ1-1, with TRBD1 matching over 7 bases. Unmatched junction bases numbered 6, after V lost 8 bases and J lost 0 bases. The CDR3 runs 14 residues. The germline CDR1 and CDR2 sequences are SNHLY and FYNNEI. The variable domain in full, with the rest retrieved from reference TRBV2 and TRBJ1-1, is EPEVTQTPSHQVTQMGQEVILRCVPISNHLYFYWYRQILGQKVEFLVSFYNNEISEKSEIFDDQFSVERPDGSNFTLKIRSTKLEDSAMYFCASFGTDMNTEAFFGQGTRLTVV.

The chain links TRBV6-1 to TRBJ1-1; 7 positions match TRBD1. Per germline, CDR1 MNHNS and CDR2 SASEGT. This CDR3 spans 14 amino acids. Trimming took 1 base from V and 3 from J; bases not matched to a gene: 2. The CDR3 sequence is CASSEETGYTEAFF. The CDR3 bases are TGTGCCAGCAGTGAAGAGACAGGGTACACTGAAGCTTTCTTT.

The J gene is TRBJ1-1, the V gene TRBV7-8, with D uncertain. The CDR3 has 16 amino acids. Germline loops: CDR1 SGHVS, CDR2 FQNEAQ. The V end was cut by 4 bases, the J end by 0 bases, with 15 bases between. The CDR3 is CASSSKYPDMNTEAFF. DNA of the CDR3: TGTGCCAGCAGCTCGAAATATCCAGACATGAACACTGAAGCTTTCTTT.

V is TRBV5-1 and J is TRBJ1-1; a possible D gene is TRBD1 (6 bases). Germline V gene sequence: CDR1 SGHRS, CDR2 YFSETQ. The ends were cut back, 4 bases at V and 6 bases at J, with 10 bases in the middle. The CDR3 is 12 residues long. CDR3 loop: CASSMEGAEAFF. CDR3 nucleotide sequence: TGCGCCAGCAGCATGGAGGGGGCTGAAGCTTTCTTT.

The CDR3 protein is CASSHSSQGSYGYTF. In nucleotides, the CDR3 is TGTGCCAGCAGCCATTCGTCGCAGGGATCCTATGGCTACACCTTC. The rearrangement links TRBV14 to TRBJ1-2, with a tentative D call TRBD1 (5 bases). The CDR3 contains 15 residues. Germline V CDR1 and CDR2: SGHDN, FVKESK. Trimming cost V 3 bases and J 4 bases, with 15 bases left between them.

V gene TRBV7-3 combines with J gene TRBJ2-1; 9 bases line up with TRBD2. V lost 3 bases and J lost 6; bases outside the gene matches: 3. The CDR3 contains 14 residues. In germline, CDR1 is SGHTA, CDR2 FQGTGA. DNA of the CDR3: TGTGCCAGCAGCTTGACTAGCGGAACCAATGAGCAGTTCTTC. Encoded protein: CASSLTSGTNEQFF. Together with reference TRBV7-3 and TRBJ2-1, the CDR3 gives the full variable domain: GAGVSQTPSNKVTEKGKYVELRCDPISGHTALYWYRQSLGQGPEFLIYFQGTGAADDSGLPNDRFFAVRPEGSVSTLKIQRTERGDSAVYLCASSLTSGTNEQFFGPGTRLTVL.

This clone was observed once. V gene TRBV4-2 combines with J gene TRBJ1-4; D is unclear. Germline CDR1 is LGHNA and CDR2 is YNFKEQ. Trimming took 0 bases from V and 9 from J, leaving 14 bases between them. This CDR3 comprises 15 residues. The CDR3 DNA sequence: TGTGCCAGCAGCCAAGATGTACTTAAAGAGAAAAAACTGTTTTTT. It is translated as CASSQDVLKEKKLFF.

The V gene is TRBV7-3, the J gene TRBJ2-5; a possible D gene is TRBD1 (6 bases). This CDR3 spans 16 amino acids. Germline lookup yields CDR1 SGHTA and CDR2 FQGTGA. Deletions cut 2 bases from V and 2 bases from J, with 15 bases between. The CDR3 DNA reads as TGTGCCAGCAGCTTATTTGGGGGCCTTGAACAAGAGACCCAGTACTTC. Translated: CASSLFGGLEQETQYF.

The rearrangement joins TRBV11-1 to TRBJ2-1; 8 nucleotides match TRBD1. V lost 1 base to trimming and J lost 8 bases; unmatched junction nucleotides: 4. Germline V gene lookup returns CDR1 SGHAT and CDR2 FQDESV (reference sequence). The CDR3 contains 14 residues. For the CDR3, the DNA is TGTGCCAGCAGCTTAGGTGCAGGGGGCTATGAGCAGTTCTTC. Translation: CASSLGAGGYEQFF.

This clone is a singleton in its sample. The chain uses TRBV19 and TRBJ2-5, with 8 bases fitting TRBD2. The length of the CDR3 is 12 residues. J was trimmed by 1 base and V by 11 bases; bases with no gene match: 3. In germline, CDR1 is LNHDA, CDR2 SQIVND (reference sequence). CDR3 bases: TGTGCCTCGGGGGGGGGCCAAGAGACCCAGTACTTC. This encodes CASGGGQETQYF. Drawing the rest from reference TRBV19 and TRBJ2-5, the complete variable domain is DGGITQSPKYLFRKEGQNVTLSCEQNLNHDAMYWYRQDPGQGLRLIYYSQIVNDFQKGDIAEGYSVSREKKESFPLTVTSAQKNPTAFYLCASGGGQETQYFGPGTRLLVL.

The chain uses TRBV18 and TRBJ1-1; the D gene is possibly TRBD1 (6 bases). The CDR3 length is 14 residues. Per germline, CDR1 KGHSH and CDR2 LQKENI. Trimming cost V 5 bases and J 2 bases, with 12 bases left between them. CDR3 coding DNA: TGTGCCAGCTCAGAGGGGGTAAGCAACACTGAAGCTTTCTTT. Translated: CASSEGVSNTEAFF.

The count of this clone is one. The genes are TRBV11-1 and TRBJ2-2, with 11 bases identical to TRBD2. This CDR3 spans 16 amino acids. After removal of 5 bases from V and 7 bases from J, the junction contained 9 bases not matched to a gene. Germline V gene data show CDR1 as SGHAT and CDR2 as FQDESV (reference sequence). The CDR3 coding sequence is TGTGCCAGCAGCCAATCTAGCGGGGGGTTGAGCGGGGAGCTGTTTTTT. Its translation is CASSQSSGGLSGELFF.

This clone was found once. This sequence joins TRBV7-2 and TRBJ1-6, with D uncertain. The CDR3 totals 15 residues. V lost 5 bases to trimming and J lost 3 bases, with 11 bases between them. Germline lookup yields CDR1 SGHTA and CDR2 FQGNSA. The CDR3 sequence is CASSTSGLYNSPLHF. DNA of the CDR3: TGTGCCAGCAGCACCAGCGGCCTCTATAATTCACCCCTCCACTTT. The whole variable domain, remainder taken from reference TRBV7-2 and TRBJ1-6, is GAGVSQSPSNKVTEKGKDVELRCDPISGHTALYWYRQSLGQGLEFLIYFQGNSAPDKSGLPSDRFSAERTGGSVSTLTIQRTQQEDSAVYLCASSTSGLYNSPLHFGNGTRLTVT.

CDR3 DNA sequence: TGTGCCAGCAGCGCAGCAGGGGGTCTAGCTGGAAACACCATATATTTT. Protein product: CASSAAGGLAGNTIYF. J is TRBJ1-3 and V is TRBV5-4, with TRBD1 matching 7 bases. V shed 4 bases, J shed 2 bases, and the junction held 9 bases outside the gene matches. The CDR3 extends over 16 amino acids. CDR1 is SGHNT and CDR2 is YYREEE in the germline V gene (reference sequence).

V usage is TRBV6-5 and J usage is TRBJ1-4; TRBD1 is a possible D gene (6 bases). The CDR3 runs to 15 residues. V shed 6 bases and J shed 1 base, with 12 bases lying between them. Germline loops: CDR1 MNHEY, CDR2 SVGAGI. The CDR3 spells CASSPTGLTNEKLFF. As DNA, the CDR3 is TGTGCCAGCAGCCCAACAGGGTTAACTAATGAAAAACTGTTTTTT.

This chain connects TRBV27 to TRBJ1-5, with D possibly being TRBD1 (5 bases). Germline CDR1 and CDR2: MNHEY and SMNVEV (reference sequence). Trimming removed 6 bases at V and 0 bases at J, with 9 bases between. This CDR3 has 14 amino acids. The CDR3 nucleotides are TGTGCCAGCAGGGACACGTATAGCAATCAGCCCCAGCATTTT. Amino acids: CASRDTYSNQPQHF.